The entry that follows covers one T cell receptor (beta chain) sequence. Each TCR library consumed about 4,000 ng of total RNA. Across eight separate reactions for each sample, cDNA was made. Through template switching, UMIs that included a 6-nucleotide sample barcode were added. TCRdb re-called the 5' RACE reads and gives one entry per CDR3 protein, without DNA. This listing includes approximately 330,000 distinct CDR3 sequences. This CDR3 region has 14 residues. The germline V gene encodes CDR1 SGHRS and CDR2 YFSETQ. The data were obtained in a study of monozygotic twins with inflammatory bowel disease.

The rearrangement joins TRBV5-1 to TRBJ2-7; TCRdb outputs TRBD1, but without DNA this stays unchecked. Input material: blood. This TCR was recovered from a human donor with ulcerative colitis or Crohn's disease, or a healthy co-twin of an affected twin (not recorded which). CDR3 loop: CASKATGVEYEQYF.